These 10 T cell receptor beta chains originate from one sample sequenced in a study of cytomegalovirus exposure and HLA in healthy donors. Vbeta (60) and Jbeta (13) primers were used in the PCR. The repertoire was sequenced with immunoSEQ multiplex PCR; TCRdb's copy has only in-frame clones and lacks some. The sample carries 95,000 to 150,000 clones, 70% to 85% recorded once. Sample: PBMCs. The receptors were gathered from a man between 18 and 29 years old in good health and CMV-seropositive.

The chain carries TRBV28 and TRBJ2-5; 8 bases match TRBD2. With V trimmed by 7 bases and J by 5 bases, 6 bases remained unmatched. The CDR3 is 13 amino acids. Germline V gene data show CDR1 as MDHEN and CDR2 as SYDVKM. The CDR3 loop is CASNLAGQETQYF. Here the CDR3 DNA reads TGTGCCAGCAACTTAGCGGGGCAGGAGACCCAGTACTTC.

The chain recombines TRBV2 with TRBJ2-7; D is uncertain. There are 13 residues in the CDR3. The germline V gene has CDR1 SNHLY and CDR2 FYNNEI. Trimming removed 6 bases from V and 4 bases from J, with 13 bases in between. Here the CDR3 DNA reads TGTGCCAGCAGGTTATCTAACTCTTACGAGCAGTACTTC. Translated, it gives CASRLSNSYEQYF.

The chain carries TRBV5-8 and TRBJ2-1; D gene unclear. Between the trimmed V and J ends, which lost 5 bases and 6 bases, there was a span of 12 bases. The CDR3 extends over 13 amino acids. Germline CDR1 and CDR2: SGHTS and YDEGEE. In nucleotides, the CDR3 is TGTGCCAGCAGACGAACAGTGGCCAATGAGCAGTTCTTC. Protein sequence: CASRRTVANEQFF.

This chain joins TRBV18 and TRBJ1-1; maybe TRBD1 (5 bases). V was pared by 0 bases and J by 3 bases, with 8 bases between. Germline lookup yields CDR1 KGHSH and CDR2 LQKENI. This CDR3 is 14 amino acids long. This chain's CDR3 is CASSPPRDDTEAFF. CDR3 in DNA: TGTGCCAGCTCACCACCGCGGGACGACACTGAAGCTTTCTTT. Supplemented by reference TRBV18 and TRBJ1-1, the full variable domain reads NAGVMQNPRHLVRRRGQEARLRCSPMKGHSHVYWYRQLPEEGLKFMVYLQKENIIDESGMPKERFSAEFPKEGPSILRIQQVVRGDSAAYFCASSPPRDDTEAFFGQGTRLTVV.

This clone was seen only once. The genes are TRBV7-2 and TRBJ2-1; TRBD2 matches 13 bases. From germline, CDR1 is SGHTA and CDR2 FQGNSA. The ends lost 0 bases at V and 9 bases at J; junction bases unmatched: 2. This CDR3 spans 15 amino acids. For the CDR3, the DNA is TGTGCCAGCAGCTTAGCACTAGCGGGAGGGGTTGAGCAGTTCTTC. It translates to CASSLALAGGVEQFF.

The chain uses TRBV25-1 and TRBJ1-2, with D possibly matching TRBD1 (5 bases). The CDR3 consists of 14 residues. Trimming took off 3 bases at V and 4 bases at J, with 12 bases between the two ends. Germline V lookup: CDR1 MGHDK, CDR2 SYGVNS. CDR3 DNA: TGTGCCAGCAGTGAGAGACAGATCCCCTATGGCTACACCTTC. Its protein is CASSERQIPYGYTF.

In regard to this clone: The same CDR3 can be traced to other DNA sequences in this sample. This rearrangement joins TRBV6-6 to TRBJ1-2, with no clear D. CDR3 length equals 13 residues. Trimming took off 8 bases at V and 4 bases at J, with 14 bases between the two ends. The germline V gene encodes CDR1 MNHNY and CDR2 SVGAGI (reference sequence). DNA of the CDR3: TGTGCCAGCGTTCCATTCGAGGGCTATGGCTACACCTTC. Protein: CASVPFEGYGYTF.

This clone came up a few times. V usage is TRBV2 and J usage is TRBJ2-1; D is undetermined. This CDR3 comprises 12 residues. The germline CDR1 and CDR2 sequences are SNHLY and FYNNEI. Trimming pared 8 bases from V and 5 bases from J, leaving 10 bases between. CDR3 loop: CASGAYDNEQFF. CDR3 nucleotides: TGTGCCAGCGGAGCATACGACAATGAGCAGTTCTTC.

This chain uses TRBV30 with TRBJ1-2, with D unclear. Trimming stripped 4 bases from V and 4 bases from J, with 16 bases between. The CDR3 has 14 amino acids. The germline V gene has CDR1 GTSNPN and CDR2 SVGIG (reference sequence). The CDR3 reads CAWTYGWSSYGYTF. CDR3 bases: TGTGCCTGGACTTACGGGTGGTCCTCCTATGGCTACACCTTC. Using reference TRBV30 and TRBJ1-2 for the parts outside the CDR3, the full variable domain is SQTIHQWPATLVQPVGSPLSLECTVEGTSNPNLYWYRQAAGRGLQLLFYSVGIGQISSEVPQNLSASRPQDRQFILSSKKLLLSDSGFYLCAWTYGWSSYGYTFGSGTRLTVV.

This clone appeared a few times. The rearrangement joins TRBV7-3 to TRBJ1-1; TRBD1 might be the D (5 bases). The CDR3 has 13 residues. Germline values: CDR1 SGHTA, CDR2 FQGTGA. The V end was cut by 5 bases, the J end by 6 bases, with 13 bases between. CDR3 amino acids: CASSLTGRAEAFF. The CDR3 DNA is TGTGCCAGCAGCCTCACAGGTCGCGCTGAAGCTTTCTTT.